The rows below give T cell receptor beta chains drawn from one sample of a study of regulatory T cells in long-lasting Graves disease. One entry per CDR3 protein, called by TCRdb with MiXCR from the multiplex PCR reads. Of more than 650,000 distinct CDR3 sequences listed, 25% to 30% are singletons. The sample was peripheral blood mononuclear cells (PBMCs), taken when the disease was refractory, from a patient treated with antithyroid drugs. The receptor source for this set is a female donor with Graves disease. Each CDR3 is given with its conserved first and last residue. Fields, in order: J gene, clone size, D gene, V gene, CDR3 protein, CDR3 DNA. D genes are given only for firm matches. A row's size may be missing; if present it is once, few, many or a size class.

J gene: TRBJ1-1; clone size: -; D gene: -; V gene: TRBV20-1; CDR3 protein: CSARDRQGGRWNTEAFF; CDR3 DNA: TGCAGTGCTAGAGATCGCCAGGGCGGTAGGTGGAACACTGAAGCTTTCTTT
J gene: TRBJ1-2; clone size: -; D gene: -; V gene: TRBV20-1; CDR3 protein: CSAPRVNYGYTF; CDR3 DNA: TGCAGTGCCCCCAGGGTAAACTATGGCTACACCTTC
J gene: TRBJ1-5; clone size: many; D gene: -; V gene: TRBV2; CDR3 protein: CASSEGGQPSNQPQHF; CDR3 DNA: TGTGCCAGCAGTGAAGGTGGACAGCCTAGCAATCAGCCCCAGCATTTT
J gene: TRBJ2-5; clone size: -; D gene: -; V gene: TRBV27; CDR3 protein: CASSLGSGTQYF; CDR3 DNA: TGTGCCAGCAGTCTGGGTAGCGGGACCCAGTACTTC
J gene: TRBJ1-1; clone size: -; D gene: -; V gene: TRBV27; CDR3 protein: CASRIVSSGGAEAFF; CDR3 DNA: TGTGCCAGCAGAATTGTCTCCTCGGGGGGCGCTGAAGCTTTCTTT
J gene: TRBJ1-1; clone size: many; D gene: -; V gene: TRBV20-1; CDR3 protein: CSASVSGGRSEVEAFF; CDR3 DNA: TGCAGTGCTAGTGTTAGTGGTGGTCGAAGTGAGGTTGAAGCTTTCTTT
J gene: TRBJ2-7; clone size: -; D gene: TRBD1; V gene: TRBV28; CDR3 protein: CASSRRDRAPEQYF; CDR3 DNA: TGTGCCAGCAGTCGCCGGGACAGGGCTCCCGAGCAGTACTTC
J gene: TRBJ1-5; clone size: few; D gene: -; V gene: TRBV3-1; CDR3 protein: CASSQERDVYSNQPQHF; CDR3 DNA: TGTGCCAGCAGCCAAGAAAGGGATGTGTATAGCAATCAGCCCCAGCATTTT
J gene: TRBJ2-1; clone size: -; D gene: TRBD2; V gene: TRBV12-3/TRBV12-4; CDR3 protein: CASSSSSGRGYEQFF; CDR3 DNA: TGTGCCAGCAGCTCGTCTAGCGGGAGGGGTTATGAGCAGTTCTTC
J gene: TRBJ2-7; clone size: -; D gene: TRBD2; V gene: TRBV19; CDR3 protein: CASRSASGSYEQYF; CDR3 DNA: TGTGCCAGTAGGTCGGCTAGCGGGAGTTACGAGCAGTACTTC
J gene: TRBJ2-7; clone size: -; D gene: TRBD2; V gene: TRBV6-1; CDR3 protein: CASSPSGLSSYEQYF; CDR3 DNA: TGTGCCAGCAGCCCTAGCGGCCTTAGCTCCTACGAGCAGTACTTC
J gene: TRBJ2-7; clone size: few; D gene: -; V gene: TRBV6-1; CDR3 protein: CASNPGPSSYEQYF; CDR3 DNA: TGTGCCAGCAACCCAGGGCCTAGCTCCTACGAGCAGTACTTC
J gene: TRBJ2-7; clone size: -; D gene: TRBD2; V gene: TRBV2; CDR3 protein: CASSAGTRDSYEQYF; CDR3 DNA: TGTGCCAGCAGTGCCGGGACTAGGGACTCCTACGAGCAGTACTTC
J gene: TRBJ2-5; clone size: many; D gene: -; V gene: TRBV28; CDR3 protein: CASSLLSPEFQETQYF; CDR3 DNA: TGTGCCAGCAGTTTGCTCTCCCCCGAGTTTCAAGAGACCCAGTACTTC
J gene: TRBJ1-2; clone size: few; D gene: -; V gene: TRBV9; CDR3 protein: CASSPEARGYGYTF; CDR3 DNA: TGTGCCAGCAGCCCCGAGGCCAGAGGCTATGGCTACACCTTC
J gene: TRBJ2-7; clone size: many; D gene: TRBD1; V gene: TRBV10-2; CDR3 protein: CASSELAGGDEQYF; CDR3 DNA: TGCGCCAGCAGTGAGTTGGCAGGGGGCGACGAGCAGTACTTC
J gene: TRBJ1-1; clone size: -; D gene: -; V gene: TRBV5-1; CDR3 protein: CASSHTGPRGAEAFF; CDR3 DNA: TGCGCCAGCAGCCACACGGGACCGCGGGGGGCTGAAGCTTTCTTT
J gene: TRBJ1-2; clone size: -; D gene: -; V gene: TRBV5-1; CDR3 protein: CASSLGWTANYGYTF; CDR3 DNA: TGCGCCAGCAGCTTGGGGTGGACGGCTAACTATGGCTACACCTTC
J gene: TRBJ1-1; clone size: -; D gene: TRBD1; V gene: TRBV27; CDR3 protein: CASRPGQGAPNTEAFF; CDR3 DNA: TGTGCCAGCAGGCCGGGACAGGGGGCGCCGAACACTGAAGCTTTCTTT
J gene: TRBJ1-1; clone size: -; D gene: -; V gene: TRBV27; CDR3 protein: CASSLSRGHTEAFF; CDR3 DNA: TGTGCCAGCAGTTTATCGAGGGGTCACACTGAAGCTTTCTTT
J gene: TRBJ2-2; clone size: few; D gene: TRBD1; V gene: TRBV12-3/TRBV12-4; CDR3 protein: CASSLARDRQDGELFF; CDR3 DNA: TGTGCCAGCAGTTTAGCGCGGGACAGGCAGGACGGGGAGCTGTTTTTT
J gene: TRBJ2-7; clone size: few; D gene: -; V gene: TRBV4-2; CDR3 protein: CASSQDSEQYF; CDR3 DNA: TGTGCCAGCAGCCAAGACAGCGAGCAGTACTTC
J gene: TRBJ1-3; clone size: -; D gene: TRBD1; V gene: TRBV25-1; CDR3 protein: CASSVTGGLANTIYF; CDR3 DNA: TGTGCCAGCAGTGTAACAGGGGGCCTAGCAAACACCATATATTTT
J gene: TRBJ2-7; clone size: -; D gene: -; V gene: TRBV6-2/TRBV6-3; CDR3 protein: CASSPRTPSPYEQYF; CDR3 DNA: TGTGCCAGCAGTCCACGGACTCCATCCCCCTACGAGCAGTACTTC